A selection of T cell receptor beta chains follows, all from one sample in a study of cytomegalovirus exposure and HLA in healthy donors. Data came from immunoSEQ multiplex PCR; TCRdb stores just in-frame clones and leaves some out. The sample lists about 55,000 clones; 75% to 95% were seen once. The material sequenced was PBMCs. These receptors came from a man aged 18 to 35 in good health and CMV-seronegative. Both conserved end residues are part of each CDR3. A D gene is named only where the DNA matches it firmly. Some rows have no size entry. The others give once, few or many, or a class for an expanded clone.

d_call j_call clone_size v_call cdr3_length cdr3_aa cdr3_nt
NA TRBJ2-7 NA TRBV5-1 14 CASSLDSYTVEQYF TGCGCCAGCAGCTTGGACAGCTATACGGTAGAGCAGTACTTC
TRBD1 TRBJ2-2 NA TRBV6-5 15 CASSSGTGTGGELFF TGTGCCAGCAGTTCCGGGACAGGGACGGGAGGGGAGCTGTTTTTT
TRBD1 TRBJ1-2 NA TRBV19 14 CASSHRGGWDGYTF TGTGCCAGTAGTCACAGGGGCGGATGGGATGGCTACACCTTC
NA TRBJ1-5 many TRBV10-2 14 CASSDSDSNQPQHF TGCGCCAGCAGTGACTCAGATAGCAATCAGCCCCAGCATTTT
TRBD1 TRBJ2-5 NA TRBV2 15 CASMWGQGATETQYF TGTGCCAGCATGTGGGGACAGGGGGCGACAGAGACCCAGTACTTC
TRBD1 TRBJ1-2 NA TRBV4-2 14 CASSQGQGEEGYTF TGTGCCAGCAGCCAAGGACAGGGGGAAGAAGGCTACACCTTC
NA TRBJ2-1 once TRBV11-3 13 CASSLSGSYEQFF TGTGCCAGCAGCTTATCCGGGAGCTATGAGCAGTTCTTC
TRBD2 TRBJ2-7 NA TRBV10-3 15 CAISFLAGSASEQYF TGTGCCATCAGTTTCCTAGCGGGATCAGCCTCCGAGCAGTACTTC
TRBD1 TRBJ1-2 NA TRBV10-3 14 CAISEWTGDYGYTF TGTGCCATCAGTGAGTGGACAGGCGACTATGGCTACACCTTC
TRBD2 TRBJ2-3 NA TRBV2 16 CASRRSAGGTADTQYF TGTGCCAGCAGGAGATCAGCGGGAGGGACAGCAGATACGCAGTATTTT
TRBD1 TRBJ2-1 NA TRBV7-8 14 CASSFMTGPHEQFF TGTGCCAGCAGCTTTATGACAGGGCCCCATGAGCAGTTCTTC
TRBD1 TRBJ2-3 NA TRBV7-8 15 CASSTPTGGTDTQYF TGTGCCAGCAGCACTCCGACAGGGGGAACAGATACGCAGTATTTT
TRBD1 TRBJ1-1 NA TRBV2 14 CASRGSGGWTEAFF TGTGCCAGCAGGGGGTCAGGGGGATGGACTGAAGCTTTCTTT
TRBD2 TRBJ2-1 NA TRBV7-8 16 CASSLSSGSRFNEQFF TGTGCCAGCAGCTTATCTAGCGGGAGTCGTTTCAATGAGCAGTTCTTC
TRBD2 TRBJ2-7 NA TRBV27 15 CASSLGLAGVREQYF TGTGCCAGCAGTTTAGGACTAGCGGGAGTCAGGGAGCAGTACTTC
TRBD1 TRBJ2-1 NA TRBV5-1 15 CASSPPPGGLNEQFF TGCGCCAGCAGCCCACCCCCAGGGGGCCTCAATGAGCAGTTCTTC
NA TRBJ1-5 NA TRBV28 14 CASRLPGNNQPQHF TGTGCCAGCAGGCTACCGGGGAACAATCAGCCCCAGCATTTT
NA TRBJ1-2 NA TRBV13 12 CASSRTDYGYTF TGTGCCAGCAGCCGGACAGACTATGGCTACACCTTC
NA TRBJ2-2 NA TRBV7-2 14 CASSLNWNTGELFF TGTGCCAGCAGCTTGAACTGGAACACCGGGGAGCTGTTTTTT
TRBD1 TRBJ2-1 NA TRBV6-6 13 CASSSRTGNEQFF TGTGCCAGCAGTTCGAGGACAGGGAATGAGCAGTTCTTC
TRBD2 TRBJ2-1 NA TRBV6-4 12 CASSDSGTSTFF TGTGCCAGCAGTGACTCAGGGACTAGCACGTTCTTC
NA TRBJ1-5 NA TRBV5-1 14 CASSLDGSNQPQHF TGCGCCAGCAGCTTGGACGGGTCCAATCAGCCCCAGCATTTT
NA TRBJ2-5 NA TRBV5-8 14 CASSFLPSSETQYF TGTGCCAGCAGCTTCTTACCCAGTTCAGAGACCCAGTACTTC
TRBD1 TRBJ1-1 NA TRBV28 14 CASSSTGLNTEAFF TGTGCCAGCAGCTCGACAGGGCTGAACACTGAAGCTTTCTTT
TRBD1 TRBJ2-1 once TRBV11-1 16 CASSLFGTGKNDEQFF TGTGCCAGCAGCTTATTTGGGACAGGGAAGAACGATGAGCAGTTCTTC
TRBD1 TRBJ2-7 NA TRBV6-1 14 CASSVSGTVYEQYF TGTGCCAGCAGTGTATCCGGGACAGTCTACGAGCAGTACTTC
NA TRBJ2-7 NA TRBV6-6 12 CASSTDSYEQYF TGTGCCAGCAGTACCGACAGCTACGAGCAGTACTTC
TRBD2 TRBJ2-2 NA TRBV6-1 19 CASSEGGSGSRASTGELFF TGTGCCAGCAGTGAAGGGGGTAGCGGGAGTAGGGCGTCAACCGGGGAGCTGTTTTTT
TRBD2 TRBJ2-5 NA TRBV5-1 16 CASRDSGSTPKETQYF TGCGCCAGCAGGGATAGCGGGAGCACGCCAAAAGAGACCCAGTACTTC
NA TRBJ2-7 NA TRBV28 16 CASSPLSGTLYYEQYF TGTGCCAGCAGTCCCCTCTCCGGGACATTATACTACGAGCAGTACTTC
NA TRBJ2-2 NA TRBV7-3 16 CASSLTAGADAGELFF TGTGCCAGCAGCTTAACGGCAGGGGCGGACGCCGGGGAGCTGTTTTTT
NA TRBJ2-7 NA TRBV5-4 12 CASSSRRGEQYF TGTGCCAGCAGTTCTCGACGGGGCGAGCAGTACTTC
NA TRBJ2-5 NA TRBV2 13 CASRGDIRETQYF TGTGCCAGCAGGGGAGACATTCGGGAGACCCAGTACTTC
NA TRBJ1-5 once TRBV2 13 CASSGGRDQPQHF TGTGCCAGCAGTGGGGGCAGGGATCAGCCCCAGCATTTT
TRBD1 TRBJ2-7 NA TRBV5-6 16 CASSRPGGTGGGEQYF TGTGCCAGCAGCCGCCCCGGCGGGACAGGGGGCGGCGAGCAGTACTTC
TRBD2 TRBJ2-1 NA TRBV4-1 16 CASSFRTSKGLGEQFF TGCGCCAGCAGCTTCCGGACTAGCAAGGGGCTGGGTGAGCAGTTCTTC
TRBD2 TRBJ2-1 NA TRBV10-1 13 CASTYSPGGEQFF TGCGCCAGCACCTATTCCCCGGGGGGAGAGCAGTTCTTC
NA TRBJ2-5 once TRBV6-6 13 CAAKTGPQETQYF TGTGCCGCTAAAACGGGTCCCCAAGAGACCCAGTACTTC
TRBD1 TRBJ1-1 NA TRBV14 13 CASSQVQGTEAFF TGTGCCAGCAGCCAAGTACAGGGGACTGAAGCTTTCTTT
NA TRBJ2-2 NA TRBV6-1 13 CASSGTDTGELFF TGTGCCAGCAGTGGGACAGACACCGGGGAGCTGTTTTTT
NA TRBJ2-1 once TRBV18 13 CASSPRTEGEQFF TGTGCCAGCTCACCAAGGACGGAGGGGGAGCAGTTCTTC
TRBD1 TRBJ2-1 once TRBV5-4 19 CASSLGGQGAYVAVNEQFF TGTGCCAGCAGCTTGGGGGGACAGGGGGCTTATGTGGCCGTAAATGAGCAGTTCTTC
TRBD1 TRBJ2-4 NA TRBV10-2 13 CASSERQGDIQYF TGCGCCAGCAGTGAGCGGCAGGGGGACATTCAGTACTTC
NA TRBJ2-1 once TRBV6-5 15 CASSSPAGKNNEQFF TGTGCCAGCAGTTCCCCGGCGGGAAAGAACAATGAGCAGTTCTTC
NA TRBJ2-7 NA TRBV2 14 CATSAWVGSNEQYF TGTGCCACTTCCGCCTGGGTTGGGAGCAACGAGCAGTACTTC
TRBD2 TRBJ2-1 NA TRBV10-3 19 CAISGTTSAASGSYNEQFF TGTGCCATCAGTGGGACGACTTCCGCAGCTAGCGGGAGCTACAATGAGCAGTTCTTC
TRBD1 TRBJ2-3 once TRBV27 18 CASSFRNTGGYGTDTQYF TGTGCCAGCAGTTTTAGAAATACAGGGGGATATGGCACAGATACGCAGTATTTT
TRBD2 TRBJ2-1 NA TRBV6-4 16 CASSDTFRAGGNEQFF TGTGCCAGCAGTGACACATTCCGGGCGGGGGGCAATGAGCAGTTCTTC
NA TRBJ2-2 NA TRBV5-1 13 CASSLRSNGELFF TGCGCCAGCAGCTTGCGGTCAAACGGGGAGCTGTTTTTT
TRBD2 TRBJ2-2 NA TRBV28 16 CASSSVAGGGGGELFF TGTGCCAGCAGTTCCGTAGCGGGAGGAGGTGGCGGGGAGCTGTTTTTT
TRBD1 TRBJ1-2 NA TRBV7-2 13 CASSLVRGSGYTF TGTGCCAGCAGCTTAGTCAGGGGGAGCGGCTACACCTTC
TRBD1 TRBJ2-7 NA TRBV6-5 14 CASTINRGSGEQYF TGTGCCAGCACTATCAACAGGGGGAGTGGCGAGCAGTACTTC
NA TRBJ1-1 NA TRBV5-6 14 CASSLGTVNTEAFF TGTGCCAGCAGCTTAGGTACAGTGAACACTGAAGCTTTCTTT
NA TRBJ2-2 few TRBV7-3 17 CASSPQGRGWNTGELFF TGTGCCAGCAGCCCCCAGGGTAGGGGGTGGAACACCGGGGAGCTGTTTTTT
NA TRBJ1-1 NA TRBV15 15 CATSRAWVEGTEAFF TGTGCCACCAGCAGAGCGTGGGTTGAGGGCACTGAAGCTTTCTTT